The T cell receptor beta chain under discussion was sequenced for a study of blood T cell repertoires in COVID-19. Turning to the study itself: The study drew acute and convalescent COVID-19 samples from the United States, Italy and Spain.

Per the original data handling: Reference gene primer amplification in the assay estimated nucleated cell counts. Assay: immunoSEQ multiplex PCR; the TCRdb copy retains only in-frame clones and omits some. V, J and clone size are taken as reported in that table, and D and trimming were inferred from the DNA itself. The sample records some 100,000 clones, about 90% being singletons. Losses at the gene ends were 5 bases for V and 1 base for J; bases not matched to a gene: 10. The CDR3 length is 16 residues. Germline V lookup: CDR1 SEHNR, CDR2 FQNEAQ (reference sequence). The sequence was obtained from a woman in her 70s with acute or convalescent COVID-19. The rearrangement joins TRBV7-9 to TRBJ2-7; 8 nucleotides match TRBD1. Sequenced input: peripheral blood. The DNA for the CDR3 is TGTGCCAGCAGCGAGCTAGACAGGGGCTCATCCTACGAGCAGTACTTC. Its translation: CASSELDRGSSYEQYF. Using reference TRBV7-9 and TRBJ2-7 for the parts outside the CDR3, the full variable domain is DTGVSQNPRHKITKRGQNVTFRCDPISEHNRLYWYRQTLGQGPEFLTYFQNEAQLEKSRLLSDRFSAERPKGSFSTLEIQRTEQGDSAMYLCASSELDRGSSYEQYFGPGTRLTVT.